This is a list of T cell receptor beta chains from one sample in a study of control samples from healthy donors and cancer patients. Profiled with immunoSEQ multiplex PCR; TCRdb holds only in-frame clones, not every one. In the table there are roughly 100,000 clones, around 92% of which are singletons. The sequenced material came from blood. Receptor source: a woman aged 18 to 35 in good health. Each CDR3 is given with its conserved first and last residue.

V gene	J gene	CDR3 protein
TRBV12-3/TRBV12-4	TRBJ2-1	CAPGGGAGNEQFF
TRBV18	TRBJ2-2	CASSPKELAGPTGELFF
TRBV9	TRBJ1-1	CASSSRWDMNTEAFF
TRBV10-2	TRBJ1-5	CASSESGGPNQPQHF
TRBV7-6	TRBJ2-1	CASSLRQQGSVYNEQFF
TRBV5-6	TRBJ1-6	CASRPGTGSSPLHF
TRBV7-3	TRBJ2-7	CASSQGSPTYEQYF
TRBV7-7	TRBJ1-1	CASSLGPDTEAFF
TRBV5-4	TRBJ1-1	CASSLEQGATLNTEAFF
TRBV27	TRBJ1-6	CASSLSGDSPLHF
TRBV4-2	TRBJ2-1	CASSQVAGVGNEQFF
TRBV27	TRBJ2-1	CASSTPLAVYNEQFF
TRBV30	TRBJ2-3	CAWSRGTSGIGADTQYF
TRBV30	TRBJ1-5	CAWGRQGSFSNQPQHF
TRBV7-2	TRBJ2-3	CASSPRLASGTDTQYF
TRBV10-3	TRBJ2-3	CAISESDLTDTQYF
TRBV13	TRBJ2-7	CATSRLKAREQYF
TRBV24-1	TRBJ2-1	CATSDPRSNEQFF
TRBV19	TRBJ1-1	CASSPRTGGQGLRSTEAFF
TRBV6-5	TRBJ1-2	CASSSTGSDGYTF
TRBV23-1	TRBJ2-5	CASSQYLPLLGRCQETQYF
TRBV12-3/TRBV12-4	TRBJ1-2	CASSFSGNYGYTF